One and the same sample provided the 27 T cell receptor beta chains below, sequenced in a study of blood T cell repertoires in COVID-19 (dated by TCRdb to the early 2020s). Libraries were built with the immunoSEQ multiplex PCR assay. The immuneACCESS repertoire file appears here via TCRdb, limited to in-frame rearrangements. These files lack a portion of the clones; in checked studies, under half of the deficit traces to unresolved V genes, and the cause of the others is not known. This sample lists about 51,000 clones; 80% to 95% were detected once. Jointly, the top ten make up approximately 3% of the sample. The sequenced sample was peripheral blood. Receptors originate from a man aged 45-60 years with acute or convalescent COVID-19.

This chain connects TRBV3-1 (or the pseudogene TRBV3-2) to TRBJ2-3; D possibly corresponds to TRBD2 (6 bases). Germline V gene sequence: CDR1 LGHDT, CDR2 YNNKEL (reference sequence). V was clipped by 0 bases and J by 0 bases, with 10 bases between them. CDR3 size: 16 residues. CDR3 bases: TGTGCCAGCAGCCAAGACGGCGGGACTAGCACAGATACGCAGTATTTT. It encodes CASSQDGGTSTDTQYF.

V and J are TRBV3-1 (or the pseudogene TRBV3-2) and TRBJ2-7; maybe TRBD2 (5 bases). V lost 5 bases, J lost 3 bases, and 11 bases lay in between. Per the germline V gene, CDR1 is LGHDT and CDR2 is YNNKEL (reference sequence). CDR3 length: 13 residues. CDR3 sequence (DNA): TGTGCCAGCAGCTCCGGGAATATCTACGAGCAGTACTTC. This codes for CASSSGNIYEQYF.

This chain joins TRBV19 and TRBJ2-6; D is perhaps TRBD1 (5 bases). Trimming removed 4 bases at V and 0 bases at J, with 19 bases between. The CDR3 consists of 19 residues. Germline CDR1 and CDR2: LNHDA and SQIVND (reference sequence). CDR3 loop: CASSSQGTTRLSGANVLTF. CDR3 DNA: TGTGCCAGTAGTAGCCAGGGTACGACCCGCCTCTCTGGGGCCAACGTCCTGACTTTC.

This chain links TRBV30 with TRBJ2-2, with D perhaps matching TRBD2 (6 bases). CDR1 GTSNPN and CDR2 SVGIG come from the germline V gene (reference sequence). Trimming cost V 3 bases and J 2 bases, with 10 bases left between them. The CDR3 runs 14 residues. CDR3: CAWRGGGNTGELFF. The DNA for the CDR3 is TGTGCCTGGAGGGGGGGAGGAAACACCGGGGAGCTGTTTTTT.

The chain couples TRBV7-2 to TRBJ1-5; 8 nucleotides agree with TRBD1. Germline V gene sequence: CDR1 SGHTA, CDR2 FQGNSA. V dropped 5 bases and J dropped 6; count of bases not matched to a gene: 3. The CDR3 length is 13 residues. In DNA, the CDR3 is TGTGCCAGCAGCCAGGACAGGGCTCAGCCCCAGCATTTT. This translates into CASSQDRAQPQHF. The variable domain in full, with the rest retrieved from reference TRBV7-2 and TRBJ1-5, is GAGVSQSPSNKVTEKGKDVELRCDPISGHTALYWYRQSLGQGLEFLIYFQGNSAPDKSGLPSDRFSAERTGGSVSTLTIQRTQQEDSAVYLCASSQDRAQPQHFGDGTRLSIL.

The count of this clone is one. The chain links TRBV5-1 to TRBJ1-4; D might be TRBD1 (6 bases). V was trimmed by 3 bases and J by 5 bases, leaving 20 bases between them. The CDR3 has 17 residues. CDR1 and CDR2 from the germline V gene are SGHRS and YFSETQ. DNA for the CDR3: TGCGCCAGCAGCTATAGCCCATCCGGACAGCTGAATGAAAAACTGTTTTTT. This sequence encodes CASSYSPSGQLNEKLFF.

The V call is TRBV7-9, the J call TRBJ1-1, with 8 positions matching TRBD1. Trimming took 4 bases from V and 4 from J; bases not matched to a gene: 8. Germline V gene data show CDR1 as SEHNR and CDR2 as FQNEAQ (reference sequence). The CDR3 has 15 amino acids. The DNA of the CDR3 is TGTGCCAGCAGCTCGGACAGGGAAGCGTCCACTGAAGCTTTCTTT. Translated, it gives CASSSDREASTEAFF.

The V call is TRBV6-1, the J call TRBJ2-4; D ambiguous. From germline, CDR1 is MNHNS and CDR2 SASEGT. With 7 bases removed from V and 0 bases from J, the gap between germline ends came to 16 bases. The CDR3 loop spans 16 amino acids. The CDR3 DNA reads TGTGCCAGCAACGAAGCCAGGATTTTAGCCAAAAACATTCAGTACTTC. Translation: CASNEARILAKNIQYF.

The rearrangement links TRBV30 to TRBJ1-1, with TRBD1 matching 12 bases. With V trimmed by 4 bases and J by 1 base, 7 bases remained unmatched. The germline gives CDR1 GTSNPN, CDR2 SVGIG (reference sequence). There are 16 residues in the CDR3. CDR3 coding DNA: TGTGCCTGGATCCGGGACAGGGGGCGTAGGAACACTGAAGCTTTCTTT. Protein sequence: CAWIRDRGRRNTEAFF.

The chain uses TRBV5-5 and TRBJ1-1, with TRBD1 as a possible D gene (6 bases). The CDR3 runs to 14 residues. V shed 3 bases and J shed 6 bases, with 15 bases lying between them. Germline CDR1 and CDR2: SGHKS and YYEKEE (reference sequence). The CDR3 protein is CASSWTAEGSEAFF. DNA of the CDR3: TGTGCCAGCAGCTGGACAGCCGAGGGTTCTGAAGCTTTCTTT.

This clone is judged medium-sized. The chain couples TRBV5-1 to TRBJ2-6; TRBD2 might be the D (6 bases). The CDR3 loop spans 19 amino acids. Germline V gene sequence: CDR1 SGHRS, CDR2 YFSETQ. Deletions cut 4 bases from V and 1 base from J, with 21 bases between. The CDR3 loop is CASSPIGGRTLSGANVLTF. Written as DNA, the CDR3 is TGCGCCAGCAGCCCCATCGGAGGGCGGACGTTATCTGGGGCCAACGTCCTGACTTTC.

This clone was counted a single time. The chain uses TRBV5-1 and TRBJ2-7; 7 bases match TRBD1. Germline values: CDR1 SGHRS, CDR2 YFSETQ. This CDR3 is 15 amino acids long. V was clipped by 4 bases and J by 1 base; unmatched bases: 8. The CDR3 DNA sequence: TGCGCCAGCAGCCTAAGACAGGGCCAATCCTACGAGCAGTACTTC. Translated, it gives CASSLRQGQSYEQYF. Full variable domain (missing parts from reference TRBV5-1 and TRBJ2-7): KAGVTQTPRYLIKTRGQQVTLSCSPISGHRSVSWYQQTPGQGLQFLFEYFSETQRNKGNFPGRFSGRQFSNSRSEMNVSTLELGDSALYLCASSLRQGQSYEQYFGPGTRLTVT.

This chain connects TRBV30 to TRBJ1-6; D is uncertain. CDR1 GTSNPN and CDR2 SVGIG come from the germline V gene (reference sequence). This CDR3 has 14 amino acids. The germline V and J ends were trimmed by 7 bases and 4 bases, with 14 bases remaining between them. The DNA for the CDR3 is TGTGCCTTGGTCAGAGAGGTGTATAATTCACCCCTCCACTTT. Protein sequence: CALVREVYNSPLHF.

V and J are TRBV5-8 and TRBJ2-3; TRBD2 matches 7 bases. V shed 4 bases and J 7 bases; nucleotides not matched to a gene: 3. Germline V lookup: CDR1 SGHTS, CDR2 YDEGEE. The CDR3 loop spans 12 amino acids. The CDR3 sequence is CASSQLANTQYF. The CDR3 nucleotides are TGTGCCAGCAGCCAACTAGCGAATACGCAGTATTTT.

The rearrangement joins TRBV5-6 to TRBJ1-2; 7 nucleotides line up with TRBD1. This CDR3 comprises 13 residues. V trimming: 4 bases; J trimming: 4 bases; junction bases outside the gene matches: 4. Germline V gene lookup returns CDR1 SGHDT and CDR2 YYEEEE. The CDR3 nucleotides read TGTGCCAGCAGCCGCGACAGGGCCTATGGCTACACCTTC. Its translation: CASSRDRAYGYTF.

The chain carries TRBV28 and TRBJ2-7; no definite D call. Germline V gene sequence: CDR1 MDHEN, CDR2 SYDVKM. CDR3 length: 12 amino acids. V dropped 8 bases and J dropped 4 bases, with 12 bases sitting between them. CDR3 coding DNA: TGTGCCAGCGCTGAGAAGTTGTACGAGCAGTACTTC. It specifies CASAEKLYEQYF.

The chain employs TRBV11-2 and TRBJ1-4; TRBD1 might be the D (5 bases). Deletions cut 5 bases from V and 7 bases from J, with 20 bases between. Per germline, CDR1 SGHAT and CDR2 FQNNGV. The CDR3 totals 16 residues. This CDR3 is CASSTSTVGTGEKLFF. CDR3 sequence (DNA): TGTGCCAGCAGCACCTCCACCGTAGGGACTGGTGAAAAACTGTTTTTT.

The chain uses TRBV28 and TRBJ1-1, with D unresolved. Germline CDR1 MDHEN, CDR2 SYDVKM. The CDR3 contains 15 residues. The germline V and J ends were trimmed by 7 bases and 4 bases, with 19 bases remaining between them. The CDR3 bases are TGTGCCAGCATCCCCTCCAGCGGGGAGGGCACTGAAGCTTTCTTT. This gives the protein CASIPSSGEGTEAFF.

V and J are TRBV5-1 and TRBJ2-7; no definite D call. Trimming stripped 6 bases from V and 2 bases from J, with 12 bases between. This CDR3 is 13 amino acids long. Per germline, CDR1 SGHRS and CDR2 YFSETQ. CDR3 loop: CASTADRAYEQYF. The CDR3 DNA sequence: TGCGCCAGCACGGCGGATCGGGCCTACGAGCAGTACTTC.

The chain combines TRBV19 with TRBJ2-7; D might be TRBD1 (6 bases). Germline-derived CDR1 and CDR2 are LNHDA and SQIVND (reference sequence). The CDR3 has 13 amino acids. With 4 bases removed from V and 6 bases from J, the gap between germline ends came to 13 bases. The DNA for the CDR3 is TGTGCCAGTAGTAGGGGGCCCGGGATCGAGCAGTACTTC. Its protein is CASSRGPGIEQYF.

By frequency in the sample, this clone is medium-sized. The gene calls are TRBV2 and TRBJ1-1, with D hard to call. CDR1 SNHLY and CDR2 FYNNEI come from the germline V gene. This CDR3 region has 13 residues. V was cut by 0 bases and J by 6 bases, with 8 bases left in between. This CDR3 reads CASSEAGRAEAFF. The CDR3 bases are TGTGCCAGCAGTGAAGCAGGGAGAGCTGAAGCTTTCTTT.

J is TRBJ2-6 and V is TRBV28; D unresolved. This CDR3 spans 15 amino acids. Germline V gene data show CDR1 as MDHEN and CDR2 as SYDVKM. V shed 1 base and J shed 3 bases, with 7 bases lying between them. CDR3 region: CASSLSLGGANVLTF. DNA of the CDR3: TGTGCCAGCAGTTTATCCCTCGGTGGGGCCAACGTCCTGACTTTC.

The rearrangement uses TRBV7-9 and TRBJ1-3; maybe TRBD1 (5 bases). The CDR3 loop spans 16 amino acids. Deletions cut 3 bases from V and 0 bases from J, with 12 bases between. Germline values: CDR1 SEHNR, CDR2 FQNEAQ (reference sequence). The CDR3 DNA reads TGTGCCAGCAGCTTCCATTTGACAGACTCTGGAAACACCATATATTTT. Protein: CASSFHLTDSGNTIYF.

The chain's CDR3 is CASSLAGETYEQYF. CDR3 DNA: TGTGCCAGCAGCTTGGCCGGGGAGACCTACGAGCAGTACTTC. V usage is TRBV5-8 and J usage is TRBJ2-7; the D gene is possibly TRBD2 (5 bases). V lost 0 bases to trimming and J lost 2 bases, with 9 bases between them. The length of the CDR3 is 14 residues. Germline lookup yields CDR1 SGHTS and CDR2 YDEGEE.

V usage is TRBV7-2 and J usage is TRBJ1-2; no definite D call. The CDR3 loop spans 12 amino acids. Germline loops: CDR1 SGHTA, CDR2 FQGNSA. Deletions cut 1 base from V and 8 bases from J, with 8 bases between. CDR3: CASSLVRRGYTF. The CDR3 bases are TGTGCCAGCAGCTTAGTTCGCCGGGGCTACACCTTC.

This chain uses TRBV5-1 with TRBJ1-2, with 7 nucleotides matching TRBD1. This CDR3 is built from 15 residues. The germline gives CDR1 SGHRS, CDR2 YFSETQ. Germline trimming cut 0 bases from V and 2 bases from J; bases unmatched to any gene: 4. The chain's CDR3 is CASSLERGPNYGYTF. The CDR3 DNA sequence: TGCGCCAGCAGCTTGGAGAGGGGGCCAAACTATGGCTACACCTTC.

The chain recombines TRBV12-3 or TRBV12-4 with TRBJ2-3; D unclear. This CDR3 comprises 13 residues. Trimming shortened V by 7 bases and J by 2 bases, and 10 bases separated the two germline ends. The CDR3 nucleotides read TGTGCCAGCAACTCCGAGAACACAGATACGCAGTATTTT. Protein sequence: CASNSENTDTQYF.